Presented here are 17 T cell receptor beta chains from one specimen sequenced in a study of shared clonotypes between healthy human individuals. The protocol was immunoSEQ multiplex PCR, while the TCRdb copy is restricted to in-frame clones and leaves out a portion. Here the sample spans 2 million to 3 million clones, 80% to 95% being singletons. Sequenced input: naive CD4+ T cells from PBMCs. The subset was: CD45RA+ positively selected. These TCRs come from a man aged 18 to 29 in good health. Some clones in this sample may be carry-over from other donors' samples.

V is TRBV28 and J is TRBJ2-7, with 9 bases fitting TRBD1. Losses at the gene ends were 9 bases for V and 3 bases for J; bases not matched to a gene: 6. The CDR3 is 13 amino acids. Per the germline V gene, CDR1 is MDHEN and CDR2 is SYDVKM. CDR3 nucleotide sequence: TGTGCCAGGAATCCGACAGGGGGCTACGAGCAGTACTTC. It codes for CARNPTGGYEQYF.

Only one count was recorded for this clone. The chain carries TRBV25-1 and TRBJ2-7, with D possibly TRBD1 on 5 matching bases. The CDR3 consists of 13 residues. Germline-derived CDR1 and CDR2 are MGHDK and SYGVNS. The V gene lost 4 bases and the J gene lost 7 bases, with 14 bases spanning the gap. CDR3 coding DNA: TGTGCCAGCAGTGGTGTCGTAAAGGGGGAGCAGTACTTC. This translates into CASSGVVKGEQYF.

The V and J genes are TRBV15 and TRBJ2-7, with TRBD2 identical over 9 bases. Unmatched junction bases numbered 7, after V lost 8 bases and J lost 2 bases. The CDR3 is 14 amino acids. Germline-derived CDR1 and CDR2 are LNHNV and YYDKDF (reference sequence). CDR3 sequence: CATQGSGSPYEQYF. CDR3 in DNA: TGTGCCACCCAAGGTAGCGGGAGTCCCTACGAGCAGTACTTC.

This chain links TRBV9 with TRBJ2-1; either TRBD1 or TRBD2 may fit D (7 bases each). The CDR3 contains 16 residues. Trimming took 4 bases from V and 5 from J, leaving 19 bases between them. Per germline, CDR1 SGDLS and CDR2 YYNGEE. As DNA, the CDR3 is TGTGCCAGCAGCCCCCGGGGAGGGGGCACCGACAATGAGCAGTTCTTC. This encodes CASSPRGGGTDNEQFF.

For this clone: The same CDR3 arises from other DNA sequences in this sample as well. This chain links TRBV11-3 with TRBJ2-1; D is unresolved. Germline CDR1 is SGHNT and CDR2 is YENEEA. The CDR3 consists of 14 residues. The V end was cut by 0 bases, the J end by 4 bases, with 7 bases between. For the CDR3, the DNA is TGTGCCAGCAGCTTAGATCGGGCATACAATGAGCAGTTCTTC. Amino acids: CASSLDRAYNEQFF.

The chain's CDR3 is CASSELSPLGKPQHF. CDR3 nucleotides: TGTGCCAGCAGTGAGCTGAGTCCGCTTGGAAAGCCCCAGCATTTT. This sequence joins TRBV6-1 and TRBJ1-5; unclear D gene. There are 15 residues in the CDR3. V dropped 3 bases and J dropped 8 bases, with 17 bases sitting between them. CDR1 is MNHNS, CDR2 SASEGT, per germline.

This chain connects TRBV5-5 to TRBJ2-5; maybe TRBD2 (6 bases). The CDR3 runs 16 residues. Germline values: CDR1 SGHKS, CDR2 YYEKEE (reference sequence). V lost 3 bases, J lost 0 bases, and 15 bases lay in between. The CDR3 DNA reads TGTGCCAGCAGCTCCTGGGACTCCCTTTACCAAGAGACCCAGTACTTC. Translating it yields CASSSWDSLYQETQYF.

The V call is TRBV29-1, the J call TRBJ1-1; the D gene is possibly TRBD1 (6 bases). CDR1 and CDR2 (germline): SQVTM, ANQGSEA. Trimming removed 0 bases from V and 4 bases from J, with 12 bases in between. This CDR3 spans 14 amino acids. CDR3 sequence (DNA): TGCAGCGTTGAAGATCAAACAGGGAGCACTGAAGCTTTCTTT. It yields the protein CSVEDQTGSTEAFF. Full variable domain (missing parts from reference TRBV29-1 and TRBJ1-1): SAVISQKPSRDICQRGTSLTIQCQVDSQVTMMFWYRQQPGQSLTLIATANQGSEATYESGFVIDKFPISRPNLTFSTLTVSNMSPEDSSIYLCSVEDQTGSTEAFFGQGTRLTVV.

The chain joins TRBV28 to TRBJ2-2, with unresolved D. The CDR3 runs 15 residues. V was pared by 7 bases and J by 1 base, with 13 bases between. The germline V gene has CDR1 MDHEN and CDR2 SYDVKM. This CDR3 is CASIDSRQNTGELFF. The CDR3 DNA sequence: TGTGCCAGCATTGATTCTCGGCAGAACACCGGGGAGCTGTTTTTT.

The chain joins TRBV28 to TRBJ1-2; D is unresolved. CDR1 MDHEN and CDR2 SYDVKM come from the germline V gene. V was clipped by 8 bases and J by 2 bases, with 12 bases between them. The CDR3 contains 13 residues. The CDR3 bases are TGTGCCAGCGAAAGGTATGCCAACTATGGCTACACCTTC. This translates into CASERYANYGYTF.

This clone was found a few times. Other DNA sequences in the sample encode the same CDR3. V and J are TRBV5-1 and TRBJ1-1, with 8 bases matching TRBD1. Germline-derived CDR1 and CDR2 are SGHRS and YFSETQ. CDR3 length equals 15 residues. The ends lost 4 bases at V and 3 bases at J; junction bases unmatched: 8. CDR3: CASSDPGTGYTEAFF. As DNA, the CDR3 is TGCGCCAGCAGCGATCCCGGGACAGGATACACTGAAGCTTTCTTT.

The rearrangement uses TRBV4-3 and TRBJ1-5; D call uncertain. Germline V gene sequence: CDR1 LGHNA, CDR2 YSLEER. The V end lost 2 bases, the J end lost 0 bases, and 5 bases lay between the germline ends. CDR3 size: 14 residues. This CDR3 is CASSQFSSNQPQHF. The CDR3 DNA reads as TGCGCCAGCAGCCAATTTAGTAGCAATCAGCCCCAGCATTTT.

The chain is built from TRBV27 and TRBJ2-2, with D possibly matching TRBD2 (5 bases). V lost 6 bases and J 5 bases, leaving 13 bases between the germline ends. The CDR3 contains 14 residues. The germline CDR1 and CDR2 sequences are MNHEY and SMNVEV (reference sequence). The chain's CDR3 is CASRDLPGTGELFF. The CDR3 DNA sequence: TGTGCCAGCAGGGACCTCCCGGGGACCGGGGAGCTGTTTTTT.

This clone was seen a handful of times. This rearrangement joins TRBV28 to TRBJ2-1, with TRBD1 matching over 9 bases. J was trimmed by 15 bases and V by 5 bases; bases with no gene match: 5. CDR3 length: 11 residues. CDR1 is MDHEN, CDR2 SYDVKM, per germline. DNA of the CDR3: TGTGCCAGCAGTCCCGGACAGGGGTGGTTCTTC. Translating gives CASSPGQGWFF.

V gene TRBV19 combines with J gene TRBJ2-6; D possibly corresponds to TRBD1 (5 bases). Germline V gene data show CDR1 as LNHDA and CDR2 as SQIVND (reference sequence). Trimming removed 4 bases at V and 0 bases at J, with 10 bases between. This CDR3 comprises 16 residues. Written as DNA, the CDR3 is TGTGCCAGTAGTACAGACAGTTACTCTGGGGCCAACGTCCTGACTTTC. Protein product: CASSTDSYSGANVLTF.

The chain links TRBV11-2 to TRBJ2-1; TRBD2 aligns across 12 bases. V shed 5 bases and J 8 bases; nucleotides not matched to a gene: 7. Germline CDR1 is SGHAT and CDR2 is FQNNGV. The CDR3 extends over 15 amino acids. CDR3 in DNA: TGTGCCAGCAGCATGACTAGCGGGAGCCCGGATGAGCAGTTCTTC. Protein product: CASSMTSGSPDEQFF.

Note on this clone: This CDR3 is also generated by other DNA sequences in the sample. The rearrangement uses TRBV7-9 and TRBJ2-5; TRBD1 agrees at 7 bases. CDR3 size: 13 residues. The V segment lost 5 bases and the J segment 5 bases; nucleotides outside the gene matches: 5. Germline CDR1 and CDR2: SEHNR and FQNEAQ (reference sequence). In DNA form, the CDR3 reads TGTGCCAGCAGCCGGGGACAGTCCGAGACCCAGTACTTC. Its translation is CASSRGQSETQYF.